Shown below are 26 T cell receptor beta chains from a single sample sequenced in a study of glioma-infiltrating T cells. The iRepertoire nested amplicon-rescue multiplex PCR amplified TCR alpha and beta CDR3s from RNA. TCRdb reanalysed the multiplex PCR reads using MiXCR and keeps one entry per CDR3 protein. Of about 190,000 distinct CDR3 sequences in the sample, approximately 30% were seen once. The sequencing input was glioma tissue, nonneoplastic brain tissue, or PBMCs (not recorded which). Every receptor here comes from a human donor with low-grade glioma or glioblastoma, undergoing nonglioma brain surgery, or in good health (not recorded which).

Ten or more counts support this clonotype. The V and J genes are TRBV20-1 and TRBJ2-7, with 9 bases that match TRBD2. This CDR3 has 13 residues. Germline lookup yields CDR1 DFQATT and CDR2 SNEGSKA (reference sequence). The J segment lost 5 bases and the V segment lost 6 bases, leaving 8 bases of the junction unmatched. The CDR3 spells CSASAGGLNEQYF. The CDR3, as DNA: TGCAGTGCCTCAGCGGGAGGTTTGAACGAGCAGTACTTC.

The sample holds many counts of this clonotype. The rearrangement uses TRBV28 and TRBJ1-5; a possible D gene is TRBD1 (6 bases). Deletions cut 2 bases from V and 3 bases from J, with 20 bases between. Per the germline V gene, CDR1 is MDHEN and CDR2 is SYDVKM. The length of the CDR3 is 18 residues. The CDR3 loop reads CASSLKRTDRTINQPQHF. CDR3 coding DNA: TGTGCCAGCAGTTTAAAACGGACAGACCGAACCATCAATCAGCCCCAGCATTTT.

This clonotype was detected ten times or more. The gene calls are TRBV15 and TRBJ1-1; no reliable D call. Trimming stripped 1 base from V and 3 bases from J, with 15 bases between. This CDR3 region has 16 residues. Germline V lookup: CDR1 LNHNV, CDR2 YYDKDF (reference sequence). The CDR3 nucleotides read TGTGCCACCAGCAGAGGGTATGTTAGCCTGGACACTGAAGCTTTCTTT. Its protein product is CATSRGYVSLDTEAFF.

This chain joins TRBV5-1 and TRBJ2-7; 8 bases fit TRBD1. The V segment lost 3 bases and the J segment 3 bases; nucleotides outside the gene matches: 11. Per the germline V gene, CDR1 is SGHRS and CDR2 is YFSETQ. The CDR3 runs 16 residues. This chain's CDR3 is CASSSPEGQDLYEQYF. The CDR3, as DNA: TGCGCCAGCAGCTCCCCCGAGGGACAGGACCTCTACGAGCAGTACTTC. Combining the CDR3 with reference TRBV5-1 and TRBJ2-7 gives the whole variable domain KAGVTQTPRYLIKTRGQQVTLSCSPISGHRSVSWYQQTPGQGLQFLFEYFSETQRNKGNFPGRFSGRQFSNSRSEMNVSTLELGDSALYLCASSSPEGQDLYEQYFGPGTRLTVT.

This clonotype was recorded at least ten times. This sequence joins TRBV24-1 and TRBJ2-1; maybe TRBD2 (5 bases). The germline V and J ends were trimmed by 1 base and 6 bases, with 9 bases remaining between them. The germline CDR1 and CDR2 sequences are KGHDR and SFDVKD. The CDR3 loop spans 14 amino acids. Here the CDR3 reads CATSDFFEGNEQFF. CDR3 bases: TGTGCCACCAGTGATTTTTTTGAGGGCAATGAGCAGTTCTTC.

The chain carries TRBV6-1 and TRBJ2-7; the D gene is possibly TRBD2 (5 bases). The CDR3 sequence is 14 residues long. V was cut by 6 bases and J by 0 bases, with 12 bases left in between. CDR1 and CDR2 from the germline V gene are MNHNS and SASEGT. This chain's CDR3 is CASRGYGVSYEQYF. In DNA form, the CDR3 reads TGTGCCAGCAGAGGGTACGGGGTCTCCTACGAGCAGTACTTC.

The table lists this clonotype with many counts. The V call is TRBV27, the J call TRBJ2-1, with TRBD2 matching 7 bases. Germline V gene sequence: CDR1 MNHEY, CDR2 SMNVEV (reference sequence). This CDR3 region has 15 residues. Germline trimming cut 7 bases from V and 4 bases from J; bases unmatched to any gene: 10. The CDR3 bases are TGTGCCAGCAAAATGGGGAGGGTGAGGTACAATGAGCAGTTCTTC. Translation: CASKMGRVRYNEQFF.

Turning to this clonotype: This may be a read error, as it is one base from a much larger clone. This chain uses TRBV4-3 with TRBJ2-1; TRBD2 matches 11 bases. This CDR3 has 15 residues. From germline, CDR1 is LGHNA and CDR2 YSLEER. The CDR3 reads CASSQALAGDNEQSF. The CDR3 DNA is TGCGCCAGCAGCCAAGCACTAGCGGGAGACAATGAGCAGTCCTTC.

J is TRBJ1-1 and V is TRBV7-9; D might be TRBD1 (5 bases). Per germline, CDR1 SEHNR and CDR2 FQNEAQ (reference sequence). This CDR3 comprises 14 residues. V was trimmed by 7 bases and J by 6 bases, leaving 18 bases between them. DNA for the CDR3: TGTGCCAGCACCCGGGGGGTTGAAAACGCTGAAGCTTTCTTT. Amino acids: CASTRGVENAEAFF.

Points on this clonotype: A read error may explain this, as a much larger clone is one base away. The V gene is TRBV4-3, the J gene TRBJ2-5; weak D call: TRBD2 (6 bases). CDR1 LGHNA and CDR2 YSLEER come from the germline V gene. The CDR3 totals 15 residues. V lost 5 bases, J lost 3 bases, and 16 bases lay in between. CDR3 protein: CASSWKGEREETQYF. The CDR3 DNA reads as TGCGCCAGCAGCTGGAAAGGGGAGCGGGAAGAGACCCAGTACTTC.

The sample holds many counts of this clonotype. The V gene is TRBV20-1, the J gene TRBJ1-1; D possibly corresponds to TRBD1 (5 bases). The CDR3 contains 12 residues. V lost 6 bases and J 1 base, leaving 9 bases between the germline ends. The V gene's germline CDR1 is DFQATT and CDR2 SNEGSKA (reference sequence). CDR3 amino acids: CSARAPNTEAFF. CDR3 coding DNA: TGCAGTGCCAGGGCCCCGAACACTGAAGCTTTCTTT.

This clonotype was recorded many times. CDR3: CASSQESYEQFF. CDR3 nucleotides: TGTGCCAGCAGCCAAGAATCGTATGAGCAGTTCTTC. This chain joins TRBV3-1 and TRBJ2-1; D gene uncertain. Trimming removed 0 bases from V and 8 bases from J, with 5 bases in between. This CDR3 is 12 amino acids long. Germline V gives CDR1 LGHDT, CDR2 YNNKEL (reference sequence).

This clonotype appeared many times. The V and J genes are TRBV20-1 and TRBJ1-5; the D is unclear. Germline-derived CDR1 and CDR2 are DFQATT and SNEGSKA (reference sequence). V dropped 3 bases and J dropped 2 bases, with 11 bases sitting between them. The CDR3 is made up of 14 amino acids. The CDR3 DNA follows: TGCAGTGCTAGTACTACATGGGGCAATCAGCCCCAGCATTTT. It yields the protein CSASTTWGNQPQHF.

This clonotype was counted at least ten times. This chain uses TRBV6-6 with TRBJ2-7, with D perhaps assigned TRBD1 or TRBD2 (5 bases each). CDR1 is MNHNY and CDR2 is SVGAGI in the germline V gene (reference sequence). The CDR3 loop spans 13 amino acids. V was clipped by 2 bases and J by 5 bases, with 10 bases between them. This chain's CDR3 is CASSYRDPHEQYF. The DNA for the CDR3 is TGTGCCAGCAGTTACCGGGACCCCCACGAGCAGTACTTC.

Turning to this clonotype: This could be a read error, since a much larger clone is one nucleotide away. The CDR3 loop is CASSPGLAGGWETQYF. CDR3 nucleotides: TGTGCCAGCAGTCCCGGACTAGCGGGAGGCTGGGAGACCCAGTACTTC. The chain links TRBV6-1 to TRBJ2-5, with 14 bases identical to TRBD2. The CDR3 runs 16 residues. CDR1 MNHNS and CDR2 SASEGT come from the germline V gene. V dropped 5 bases and J dropped 5; count of bases not matched to a gene: 7.

In this sample, this clonotype turned up a few times. The chain has TRBV10-3 and TRBJ2-1; D is tentatively TRBD1 or TRBD2 (6 bases each). V lost 6 bases and J 6 bases, leaving 18 bases between the germline ends. The V gene's germline CDR1 is ENHRY and CDR2 SYGVKD. The CDR3 runs 15 residues. The CDR3 loop reads CAIRGGGRDVNEQFF. CDR3 DNA: TGTGCCATCAGAGGGGGTGGGCGGGACGTCAATGAGCAGTTCTTC.

This clonotype was recorded many times. The chain has TRBV28 and TRBJ2-7, with a possible D match to TRBD1 (6 bases). V was shortened by 7 bases and J by 3 bases, with 10 bases between the two germline ends. Looked up from germline, CDR1 is MDHEN and CDR2 is SYDVKM. The CDR3 has 12 residues. CDR3 in amino acids: CASMQGSYEQYF. The CDR3 DNA reads TGTGCCAGCATGCAGGGGAGCTACGAGCAGTACTTC.

The chain has TRBV20-1 and TRBJ2-5; the D is unclear. The CDR3 extends over 14 amino acids. Germline V gives CDR1 DFQATT, CDR2 SNEGSKA (reference sequence). V was shortened by 0 bases and J by 11 bases, with 19 bases between the two germline ends. The CDR3 is CSARDIATTDTQYF. In DNA form, the CDR3 reads TGCAGTGCTAGAGATATCGCCACCACAGATACGCAGTACTTC.

This clonotype appeared many times. V usage is TRBV27 and J usage is TRBJ2-3; weak D call: TRBD2 (5 bases). The CDR3 contains 13 residues. Trimming removed 2 bases from V and 4 bases from J, with 7 bases in between. Germline CDR1 and CDR2: MNHEY and SMNVEV (reference sequence). The CDR3 DNA follows: TGTGCCAGCAGTTTAGGGCGGGCAGATACGCAGTATTTT. It encodes CASSLGRADTQYF.

This clonotype was seen many times. V and J are TRBV3-1 and TRBJ1-6; 9 bases are shared with TRBD1. The ends lost 3 bases at V and 9 bases at J; junction bases unmatched: 9. Germline values: CDR1 LGHDT, CDR2 YNNKEL (reference sequence). The CDR3 consists of 16 residues. The CDR3 reads CASSHSGQGKLSPLHF. CDR3 in DNA: TGTGCCAGCAGCCACTCTGGACAGGGGAAGCTTTCACCCCTCCACTTT. The whole variable domain, remainder taken from reference TRBV3-1 and TRBJ1-6, is DTAVSQTPKYLVTQMGNDKSIKCEQNLGHDTMYWYKQDSKKFLKIMFSYNNKELIINETVPNRFSPKSPDKAHLNLHINSLELGDSAVYFCASSHSGQGKLSPLHFGNGTRLTVT.

Regarding this clonotype: With a much larger clone just one base away, this may be a read error. This sequence joins TRBV19 and TRBJ1-5, with TRBD1 matching over 11 bases. CDR3 size: 18 residues. With 8 bases clipped from V and 3 bases from J, the junction kept 15 bases outside the gene matches. The germline V gene encodes CDR1 LNHDA and CDR2 SQIVND (reference sequence). The CDR3 coding sequence is TGTGCCAGTCGTACACCACCCGGACAGGGGGCAGACAATCAGCCCCAGCATTTT. This encodes CASRTPPGQGADNQPQHF. Using reference TRBV19 and TRBJ1-5 for the parts outside the CDR3, the full variable domain is DGGITQSPKYLFRKEGQNVTLSCEQNLNHDAMYWYRQDPGQGLRLIYYSQIVNDFQKGDIAEGYSVSREKKESFPLTVTSAQKNPTAFYLCASRTPPGQGADNQPQHFGDGTRLSIL.

As regards this clonotype: This could be a read error, since a much larger clone is one nucleotide away. The chain links TRBV4-1 to TRBJ2-7; tentative D call: TRBD1 (5 bases). With 6 bases removed from V and 7 bases from J, the gap between germline ends came to 16 bases. CDR1 is MGHRA, CDR2 YSYEKL, per germline. The CDR3 is made up of 13 amino acids. The CDR3 region has the DNA TGCGCCAGCAGTCTAATCCAGGGTGATGAGCAGTACTTC. Protein sequence: CASSLIQGDEQYF.

In this sample, this clonotype turned up many times. V is TRBV20-1 and J is TRBJ1-1, with D maybe TRBD1 (6 bases). Germline CDR1 reads DFQATT; CDR2 reads SNEGSKA (reference sequence). This CDR3 region has 14 residues. Trimming stripped 2 bases from V and 1 base from J, with 11 bases between. Here the CDR3 DNA reads TGCAGTGCTAGAAGACAGGTGGCGAACACTGAAGCTTTCTTT. Its translation: CSARRQVANTEAFF.

This clonotype has at least ten counts. The V call is TRBV4-1, the J call TRBJ2-7; no clear D gene. From germline, CDR1 is MGHRA and CDR2 YSYEKL. The CDR3 totals 13 residues. V lost 0 bases to trimming and J lost 3 bases, with 6 bases between them. CDR3 protein: CASSQERFYEQYF. The CDR3 DNA follows: TGCGCCAGCAGCCAAGAACGGTTCTACGAGCAGTACTTC.

The J gene is TRBJ2-7, the V gene TRBV2; 9 nucleotides match TRBD2. V dropped 5 bases and J dropped 0; count of bases not matched to a gene: 8. Germline values: CDR1 SNHLY, CDR2 FYNNEI. The CDR3 has 16 residues. The CDR3 sequence is CASSSRNSGSSYEQYF. CDR3 coding DNA: TGTGCCAGCAGTTCACGGAATAGCGGGAGCTCCTACGAGCAGTACTTC.

V usage is TRBV20-1 and J usage is TRBJ1-4; a weak D match, TRBD1 (6 bases). The CDR3 is 11 residues long. The germline V gene encodes CDR1 DFQATT and CDR2 SNEGSKA (reference sequence). CDR3 region: CSEGGNEKLFF. In nucleotides, the CDR3 is TGCAGCGAAGGGGGTAATGAAAAACTGTTTTTT.